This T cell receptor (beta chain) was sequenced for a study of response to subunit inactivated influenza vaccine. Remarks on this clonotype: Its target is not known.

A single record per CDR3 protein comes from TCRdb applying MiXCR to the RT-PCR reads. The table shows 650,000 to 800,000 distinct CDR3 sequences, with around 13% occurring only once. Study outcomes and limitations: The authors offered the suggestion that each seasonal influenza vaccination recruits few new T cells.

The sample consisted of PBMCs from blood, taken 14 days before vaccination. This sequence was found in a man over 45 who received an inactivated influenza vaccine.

CDR3 loop: CSARVVAPGIEQFF. Here the CDR3 DNA reads TGCAGTGCTAGAGTGGTAGCACCCGGGATTGAGCAGTTCTTC. V and J are TRBV20-1 and TRBJ2-1, with D perhaps TRBD2 (5 bases). This CDR3 has 14 residues. The ends were cut back, 1 base at V and 9 bases at J, with 16 bases in the middle. CDR1 is DFQATT and CDR2 is SNEGSKA in the germline V gene (reference sequence).